A selection of T cell receptor beta chains follows, all from one sample in a study of shared T cell receptors in the human thymus. TCRdb's copy holds only in-frame clones and misses some; the assay was immunoSEQ multiplex PCR. The sample shows 700,000 to 750,000 clones, 80% to 90% of them seen only once. A further study also used this sample, focusing on human thymus T cells.

Sequenced sample: thymocytes. The source of these receptors is a girl under three years old with a congenital heart defect. CDR3s leave out the opening cysteine and the closing phenylalanine or tryptophan. Size values are once, few and many counts, or a class for expanded clones, and some rows have none.

CDR3 protein: ASSDSGGNSYGYT
J gene: TRBJ1-2
V gene: TRBV6-4
clone size: NA

CDR3 protein: SAADRENTEAF
J gene: TRBJ1-1
V gene: TRBV29-1
clone size: NA

CDR3 protein: ASSVGFPGKGVNGYT
J gene: TRBJ1-2
V gene: TRBV9
clone size: NA

CDR3 protein: ASSLRLAGGGSEETQY
J gene: TRBJ2-5
V gene: TRBV5-1
clone size: NA

CDR3 protein: ATTPGEPLH
J gene: TRBJ1-6
V gene: TRBV7-9
clone size: NA

CDR3 protein: ASSLASGGTDTQY
J gene: TRBJ2-3
V gene: TRBV7-2
clone size: NA

CDR3 protein: ASSLSLHLGAHNSPLH
J gene: TRBJ1-6
V gene: TRBV5-6
clone size: NA

CDR3 protein: ATQASSYNEQF
J gene: TRBJ2-1
V gene: TRBV27
clone size: few

CDR3 protein: ASSEALRQIPRGDNSPLH
J gene: TRBJ1-6
V gene: TRBV2
clone size: NA

CDR3 protein: ASSAKPDRSDYYGYT
J gene: TRBJ1-2
V gene: TRBV9
clone size: NA

CDR3 protein: ASSLRRYEAF
J gene: TRBJ1-1
V gene: TRBV13
clone size: NA

CDR3 protein: ASTERGQGEETQY
J gene: TRBJ2-5
V gene: TRBV7-2
clone size: few

CDR3 protein: ASSLDSYNEQF
J gene: TRBJ2-1
V gene: TRBV7-3
clone size: NA

CDR3 protein: ASSKRTVPGTEAF
J gene: TRBJ1-1
V gene: TRBV5-1
clone size: NA

CDR3 protein: ATSRDNETGTTDTQY
J gene: TRBJ2-3
V gene: TRBV15
clone size: once

CDR3 protein: ASDGWRGDQSIISGTQY
J gene: TRBJ2-5
V gene: TRBV7-2
clone size: NA

CDR3 protein: ASSLNKTGTGGVNTEAF
J gene: TRBJ1-1
V gene: TRBV11-2
clone size: NA

CDR3 protein: SVEGDPIPRQGPTDTQY
J gene: TRBJ2-3
V gene: TRBV29-1
clone size: NA

CDR3 protein: ASSQEGSRPNEKLF
J gene: TRBJ1-4
V gene: TRBV4-3
clone size: NA

CDR3 protein: ASSTGLAGYNEQF
J gene: TRBJ2-1
V gene: TRBV28
clone size: NA

CDR3 protein: ASSLGGALSGNTIY
J gene: TRBJ1-3
V gene: TRBV28
clone size: few

CDR3 protein: ASNPSGGIGVNTEAF
J gene: TRBJ1-1
V gene: TRBV27
clone size: NA

CDR3 protein: ASSQNPDREAF
J gene: TRBJ1-1
V gene: TRBV14
clone size: NA

CDR3 protein: ASSQGGTVTAYEQY
J gene: TRBJ2-7
V gene: TRBV14
clone size: NA

CDR3 protein: ASSFYGTSGYEQY
J gene: TRBJ2-7
V gene: TRBV7-6
clone size: NA

CDR3 protein: AIQANTEAF
J gene: TRBJ1-1
V gene: TRBV6-1
clone size: NA

CDR3 protein: ASSPYCSGTGLNNEQF
J gene: TRBJ2-1
V gene: TRBV27
clone size: NA

CDR3 protein: AWSQDRGRVWDYGYT
J gene: TRBJ1-2
V gene: TRBV30
clone size: NA

CDR3 protein: SVERRTGANTEAF
J gene: TRBJ1-1
V gene: TRBV29-1
clone size: few

CDR3 protein: ASSQPNISLGGTGETQY
J gene: TRBJ2-5
V gene: TRBV14
clone size: NA

CDR3 protein: ASSQEAKNGGTAEQY
J gene: TRBJ2-7
V gene: TRBV4-3
clone size: NA

CDR3 protein: ASSVEAGVGTEAF
J gene: TRBJ1-1
V gene: TRBV9
clone size: NA

CDR3 protein: ASRWPHSPQDGYT
J gene: TRBJ1-2
V gene: TRBV5-1
clone size: NA

CDR3 protein: ASSFREKLF
J gene: TRBJ1-4
V gene: TRBV27
clone size: NA

CDR3 protein: ASDGTGTGIRNYGYT
J gene: TRBJ1-2
V gene: TRBV5-1
clone size: once

CDR3 protein: ASSIRGGYEQY
J gene: TRBJ2-7
V gene: TRBV19
clone size: NA

CDR3 protein: ASSEELGAQKNTEAF
J gene: TRBJ1-1
V gene: TRBV2
clone size: NA